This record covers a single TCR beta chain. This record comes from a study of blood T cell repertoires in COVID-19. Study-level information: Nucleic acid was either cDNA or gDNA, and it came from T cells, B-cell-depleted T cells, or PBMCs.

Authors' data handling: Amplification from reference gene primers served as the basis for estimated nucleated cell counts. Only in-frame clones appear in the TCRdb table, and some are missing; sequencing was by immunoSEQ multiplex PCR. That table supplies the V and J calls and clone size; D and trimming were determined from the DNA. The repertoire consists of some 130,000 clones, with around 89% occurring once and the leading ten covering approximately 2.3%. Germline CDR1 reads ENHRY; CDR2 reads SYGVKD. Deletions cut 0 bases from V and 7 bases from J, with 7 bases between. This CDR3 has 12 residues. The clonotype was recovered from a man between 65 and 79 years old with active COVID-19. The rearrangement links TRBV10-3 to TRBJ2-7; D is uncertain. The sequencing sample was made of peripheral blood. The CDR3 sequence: CAISESDFEQYF. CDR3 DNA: TGTGCCATCAGTGAGTCAGACTTTGAGCAGTACTTC.